Here is one T cell receptor beta chain with its context. CDR1 and CDR2 from the germline V gene are GTSNPN and SVGIG (reference sequence). V dropped 4 bases and J dropped 9 bases, with 16 bases sitting between them. This CDR3 has 13 residues. Repertoires were generated with immunoSEQ multiplex PCR, while TCRdb's copy carries only in-frame clones and drops some. The table has roughly 99,000 clones, 80% to 85% seen once. This entry is derived from a study of blood T cell repertoires in COVID-19. The rearrangement links TRBV30 to TRBJ1-3; D gene unclear. This receptor was obtained from a human donor in a cohort sampled during active COVID-19. The material sequenced was peripheral blood. This CDR3 reads CAWKRPHGTTIYF. The CDR3 DNA reads as TGTGCCTGGAAGCGACCCCATGGCACCACCATATATTTT.